This is a list of T cell receptor beta chains from one sample in a study of post-analysis software for immune sequencing data. TCRdb reanalysed the PCR reads using MiXCR and keeps one entry per CDR3 protein. The data contain hundreds of thousands of distinct CDR3 sequences, 25% to 30% of them singletons. What was sequenced was blood. All receptors come from a girl between 10 and 17 years old with multiple sclerosis. Each CDR3 is given with its conserved first and last residue. The D gene is left open where the match is weak. Clone size appears in some rows only: once, few, many, or a class for an expanded clone.

d_call,j_call,v_call,clone_size,cdr3_aa,cdr3_nt
-,TRBJ2-5,TRBV7-2,many,CASSGGGSHQETQYF,TGTGCCAGCAGCGGCGGGGGCAGCCACCAAGAGACCCAGTACTTC
-,TRBJ2-1,TRBV29-1,-,CSVDKGWGGQFNEQFF,TGCAGCGTTGACAAGGGGTGGGGTGGACAATTCAATGAGCAGTTCTTC
-,TRBJ2-1,TRBV11-2,few,CASSLVGAGEQFF,TGTGCCAGCAGCTTAGTAGGGGCAGGGGAGCAGTTCTTC
-,TRBJ1-1,TRBV5-1,-,CASSLQLLNTEAFF,TGCGCCAGCAGCCTGCAATTACTCAACACTGAAGCTTTCTTT
-,TRBJ2-1,TRBV7-9,-,CASSLLVGSYNEQFF,TGTGCCAGCAGTTTATTAGTAGGATCCTACAATGAGCAGTTCTTC
TRBD2,TRBJ2-5,TRBV20-1,-,CSARSHPGGKETQYF,TGCAGTGCTAGATCCCACCCGGGGGGAAAAGAGACCCAGTACTTC
-,TRBJ1-1,TRBV29-1,-,CSVRDLEAFF,TGCAGCGTGCGAGATCTGGAGGCTTTCTTT
-,TRBJ2-1,TRBV12-3/TRBV12-4,few,CVSRTNKKSSYNEQFF,TGTGTCAGCCGGACCAACAAAAAGAGCTCCTACAATGAGCAGTTCTTC
TRBD1,TRBJ2-1,TRBV9,few,CASSVVFDRVGYNEQFF,TGTGCCAGCAGCGTAGTGTTCGACAGGGTAGGCTACAATGAGCAGTTCTTC
-,TRBJ1-6,TRBV7-2,-,CASSSDQAGKLHF,TGTGCCAGCAGCTCCGATCAAGCGGGGAAGCTCCACTTT
-,TRBJ2-1,TRBV15,-,CATSRESSDEQFF,TGTGCCACCAGCAGAGAGTCTAGTGATGAGCAGTTCTTC
TRBD1,TRBJ1-5,TRBV6-6,-,CASREGTGFFQPQHF,TGTGCCAGCAGAGAAGGGACAGGGTTTTTTCAGCCCCAGCATTTT
TRBD1,TRBJ2-4,TRBV7-9,-,CASGGTGGAREQYF,TGTGCCAGCGGCGGGACAGGGGGCGCGAGGGAGCAGTACTTC
TRBD2,TRBJ2-1,TRBV20-1,-,CSVMGTSGRGYSYNEQFF,TGCAGTGTCATGGGGACTAGCGGGAGGGGATACTCCTACAATGAGCAGTTCTTC
-,TRBJ1-1,TRBV5-1,-,CASSPLSNTEAFF,TGCGCCAGCAGCCCCTTGTCGAACACTGAAGCTTTCTTT
-,TRBJ1-2,TRBV6-2/TRBV6-3,few,CASSQPVVRGANYGYTF,TGTGCCAGCAGTCAGCCGGTCGTCAGAGGAGCTAACTATGGCTACACCTTC
TRBD1,TRBJ2-4,TRBV9,many,CASSVETGLNIQYF,TGTGCCAGCAGCGTAGAGACAGGGCTGAACATTCAGTACTTC
TRBD2,TRBJ2-3,TRBV14,many,CASSLTSGGGDTQYF,TGTGCCAGCAGCCTAACTAGCGGAGGGGGAGATACGCAGTATTTT
-,TRBJ2-2,TRBV5-1,-,CASSLVTRNTGELFF,TGCGCCAGCAGCTTGGTAACAAGGAACACCGGGGAGCTGTTTTTT
-,TRBJ1-1,TRBV7-2,-,CASSQSGPRTEAFF,TGTGCCAGCAGCCAATCAGGACCTCGCACTGAAGCTTTCTTT
TRBD1,TRBJ2-7,TRBV6-2/TRBV6-3,-,CASSHIGDRDYEQYF,TGTGCCAGCAGTCATATAGGGGACAGAGACTACGAGCAGTACTTC
TRBD2,TRBJ2-1,TRBV10-3,few,CAIRDSGRTGGEQFF,TGTGCCATCAGGGATAGCGGGAGAACGGGCGGTGAGCAGTTCTTC
TRBD1,TRBJ1-2,TRBV20-1,few,CSARVGGWALYTF,TGCAGTGCTAGAGTAGGGGGCTGGGCCCTCTACACCTTC
TRBD1,TRBJ2-7,TRBV28,-,CASREWGGTGIYEQYF,TGTGCCAGCAGAGAATGGGGGGGGACAGGGATCTACGAGCAGTACTTC
-,TRBJ1-5,TRBV6-6,-,CASSPSENQPQHF,TGTGCCAGCAGTCCATCAGAGAATCAGCCCCAGCATTTT
TRBD2,TRBJ2-1,TRBV9,few,CASSVGGAGGRNEQFF,TGTGCCAGCAGCGTAGGAGGGGCGGGAGGACGGAATGAGCAGTTCTTC
-,TRBJ1-1,TRBV4-1,few,CASSRTDEGFTEAFF,TGCGCCAGCAGCCGTACAGACGAGGGTTTCACTGAAGCTTTCTTT
TRBD2,TRBJ2-1,TRBV20-1,few,CSTSLGPRAGDYEQFF,TGCAGCACTAGCCTCGGGCCTCGAGCGGGAGACTATGAGCAGTTCTTC
TRBD1,TRBJ1-2,TRBV20-1,-,CSARDRDREVYGYTF,TGCAGTGCTAGAGATCGGGACAGGGAGGTGTACGGCTACACCTTC
TRBD2,TRBJ2-7,TRBV10-3,few,CAISDLGGAYEQYF,TGTGCCATCAGTGACTTGGGGGGGGCCTACGAGCAGTACTTC
TRBD1,TRBJ1-2,TRBV11-2,few,CASSFDRDGYGYTF,TGTGCCAGCAGCTTCGACAGGGACGGCTATGGCTACACCTTC
-,TRBJ2-3,TRBV7-9,few,CASSSSRDPTDTQYF,TGTGCCAGCAGCTCCAGCCGGGACCCCACAGATACGCAGTATTTT
-,TRBJ1-2,TRBV11-2,-,CASSLETPNYGYTF,TGTGCCAGCAGCTTAGAAACCCCAAACTATGGCTACACCTTC
TRBD2,TRBJ2-1,TRBV7-9,-,CASSSRRAGEGEQFF,TGTGCCAGCAGCTCCCGCCGAGCGGGAGAAGGTGAGCAGTTCTTC
-,TRBJ2-5,TRBV20-1,many,CSASLTTSSETQYF,TGCAGTGCTAGCCTCACGACTAGTTCAGAGACCCAGTACTTC
-,TRBJ2-7,TRBV7-2,-,CASGSGAWGEQYF,TGTGCCAGCGGGTCGGGGGCTTGGGGGGAGCAGTACTTC
-,TRBJ2-5,TRBV3-1,few,CASSQRRSQETQYF,TGTGCCAGCAGCCAGAGACGGTCACAAGAGACCCAGTACTTC
-,TRBJ2-5,TRBV2,-,CAGSGGELETQYF,TGTGCCGGGTCCGGCGGGGAACTAGAGACCCAGTACTTC
TRBD1,TRBJ2-7,TRBV4-2,-,CASSQRGSGQGRPYEQYF,TGTGCCAGCAGCCAGCGAGGTAGCGGACAGGGGCGCCCTTACGAGCAGTACTTC
-,TRBJ2-3,TRBV5-5,-,CASSFTATTTDTRYF,TGTGCCAGCAGCTTCACCGCCACTACCACAGATACGCGGTATTTT
TRBD1,TRBJ1-1,TRBV3-1,-,CASSPIDRAEAFF,TGTGCCAGCAGCCCCATAGACAGGGCGGAAGCTTTCTTT
-,TRBJ2-1,TRBV20-1,-,CSASVPWDTYNEQFF,TGCAGTGCTAGTGTTCCCTGGGACACCTACAATGAGCAGTTCTTC
TRBD2,TRBJ2-1,TRBV5-1,-,CASSPETSGGPYNEQFF,TGCGCCAGCAGCCCGGAGACTAGCGGGGGACCTTACAATGAGCAGTTCTTC
-,TRBJ2-2,TRBV24-1,-,CATSVGGIDAGELFF,TGTGCCACCAGTGTAGGGGGAATTGACGCCGGGGAGCTGTTTTTT
TRBD2,TRBJ2-5,TRBV20-1,few,CSAPSASGGRPAETQYF,TGCAGTGCCCCCTCGGCTAGCGGGGGCCGACCCGCAGAGACCCAGTACTTC
TRBD1,TRBJ2-3,TRBV6-1,-,CASSHRGSTDTQYF,TGTGCCAGCAGCCACAGGGGTAGCACAGATACGCAGTATTTT
-,TRBJ2-3,TRBV7-2,many,CASSLVGGGRGTQYF,TGTGCCAGCAGCTTAGTTGGAGGGGGCCGTGGTACGCAGTATTTT
TRBD1,TRBJ1-6,TRBV6-6,few,CASSYDRGRDSPLHF,TGTGCCAGCAGTTACGACAGGGGGCGAGATTCACCCCTCCACTTT
-,TRBJ2-1,TRBV7-9,few,CASSLVSGGSYNEQFF,TGTGCCAGCAGCTTAGTATCGGGGGGCAGTTACAATGAGCAGTTCTTC
TRBD2,TRBJ2-7,TRBV7-2,-,CASSLVAGGRYF,TGTGCCAGCAGCTTAGTTGCGGGGGGTAGGTACTTC
-,TRBJ2-1,TRBV3-1,-,CASTQSGGGHNEQFF,TGTGCCAGCACACAGAGTGGCGGGGGCCACAATGAGCAGTTCTTC